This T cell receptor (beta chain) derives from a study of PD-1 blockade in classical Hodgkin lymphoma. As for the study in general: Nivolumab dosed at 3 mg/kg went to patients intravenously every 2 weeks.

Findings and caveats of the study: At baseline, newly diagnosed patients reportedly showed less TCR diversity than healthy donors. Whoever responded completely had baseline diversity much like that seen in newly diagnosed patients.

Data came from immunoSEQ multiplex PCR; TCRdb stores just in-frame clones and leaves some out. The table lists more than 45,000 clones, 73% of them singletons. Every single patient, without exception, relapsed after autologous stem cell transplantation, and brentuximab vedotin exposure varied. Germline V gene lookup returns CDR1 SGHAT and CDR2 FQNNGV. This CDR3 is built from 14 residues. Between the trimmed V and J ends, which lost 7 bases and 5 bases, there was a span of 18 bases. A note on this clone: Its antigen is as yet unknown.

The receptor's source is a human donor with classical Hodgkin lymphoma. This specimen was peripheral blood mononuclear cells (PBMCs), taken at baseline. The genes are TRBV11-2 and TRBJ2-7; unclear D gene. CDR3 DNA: TGTGCCAGCAACCCAATCTGGGGAAACGACGAGCAGTACTTC. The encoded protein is CASNPIWGNDEQYF.